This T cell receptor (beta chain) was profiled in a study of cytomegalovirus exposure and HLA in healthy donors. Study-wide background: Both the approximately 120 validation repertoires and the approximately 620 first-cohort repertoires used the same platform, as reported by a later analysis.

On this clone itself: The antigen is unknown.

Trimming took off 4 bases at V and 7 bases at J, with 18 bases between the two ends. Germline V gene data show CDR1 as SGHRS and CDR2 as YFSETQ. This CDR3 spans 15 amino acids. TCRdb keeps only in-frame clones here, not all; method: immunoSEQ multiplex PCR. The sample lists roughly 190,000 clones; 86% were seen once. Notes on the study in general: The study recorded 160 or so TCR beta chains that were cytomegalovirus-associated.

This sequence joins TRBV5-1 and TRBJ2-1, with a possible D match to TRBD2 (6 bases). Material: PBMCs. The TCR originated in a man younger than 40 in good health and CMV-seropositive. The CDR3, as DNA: TGCGCCAGCAGCGCCCAGCGGGCAGGTCCTAATGAGCAGTTCTTC. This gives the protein CASSAQRAGPNEQFF.